Detailed here is one T cell receptor (beta chain). No antigen is known for it. This sample is part of a study of T cell responses to AZD1222 COVID-19 vaccine. General observations from the study: Sampling captured repertoires only after the peak T cell response. Donors were largely white British and mainly female; clonal diversity was possibly underestimated.

TCRdb's copy holds only in-frame clones and misses some; the assay was immunoSEQ multiplex PCR. This table has approximately 70,000 clones, 75% to 90% appearing once. This clonotype originated in an adult in good health. The sample was peripheral blood, taken on day 0 of AZD1222 vaccination.

CDR3 amino acids: CASSLRPGRAPGEQYF. The DNA for the CDR3 is TGCGCCAGCAGCTTACGTCCGGGACGAGCCCCGGGCGAGCAGTACTTC. The J gene is TRBJ2-7, the V gene TRBV5-1; either TRBD1 or TRBD2 may supply D (5 bases each). V lost 2 bases and J lost 6, with 21 bases in between. The CDR3 is 16 amino acids. Germline assignment: CDR1 SGHRS and CDR2 YFSETQ.